A single sample gave rise to the 2 T cell receptor beta chains below, sequenced in a study of T cells in Graves' hyperthyroidism and ophthalmopathy. RNA transcripts gave rise to amplified TCR beta CDR3 regions. The HTBI set primed first-round TCR CDR3 RT-PCR. MiXCR, applied by TCRdb to the multiplex PCR reads, yields one record per CDR3 protein. The data show under 700,000 distinct CDR3 sequences, with more than 45% seen just once and 8.2% held by the top ten. Sequencing input: peripheral blood or thyroid tissue (not recorded which). The receptors were gathered from a young woman with Graves' hyperthyroidism.

This clonotype was detected a few times. The chain joins TRBV7-2 to TRBJ2-2; 8 bases fit TRBD2. The CDR3 consists of 16 residues. Germline V gene lookup returns CDR1 SGHTA and CDR2 FQGNSA. Germline trimming cut 5 bases from V and 7 bases from J; bases unmatched to any gene: 12. CDR3 nucleotide sequence: TGTGCCAGCAGCCCACAAGCGGGAGCATTTGGCGGGGAGCTGTTTTTT. Translated, it gives CASSPQAGAFGGELFF.

The V gene is TRBV10-3, the J gene TRBJ1-5; possibly TRBD1 for D (5 bases). The ends were cut back, 0 bases at V and 7 bases at J, with 10 bases in the middle. Germline V gene sequence: CDR1 ENHRY, CDR2 SYGVKD. The CDR3 is 14 residues long. Here the CDR3 reads CAISESGVKQPQHF. Written as DNA, the CDR3 is TGTGCCATCAGTGAGTCAGGGGTAAAGCAGCCCCAGCATTTT.